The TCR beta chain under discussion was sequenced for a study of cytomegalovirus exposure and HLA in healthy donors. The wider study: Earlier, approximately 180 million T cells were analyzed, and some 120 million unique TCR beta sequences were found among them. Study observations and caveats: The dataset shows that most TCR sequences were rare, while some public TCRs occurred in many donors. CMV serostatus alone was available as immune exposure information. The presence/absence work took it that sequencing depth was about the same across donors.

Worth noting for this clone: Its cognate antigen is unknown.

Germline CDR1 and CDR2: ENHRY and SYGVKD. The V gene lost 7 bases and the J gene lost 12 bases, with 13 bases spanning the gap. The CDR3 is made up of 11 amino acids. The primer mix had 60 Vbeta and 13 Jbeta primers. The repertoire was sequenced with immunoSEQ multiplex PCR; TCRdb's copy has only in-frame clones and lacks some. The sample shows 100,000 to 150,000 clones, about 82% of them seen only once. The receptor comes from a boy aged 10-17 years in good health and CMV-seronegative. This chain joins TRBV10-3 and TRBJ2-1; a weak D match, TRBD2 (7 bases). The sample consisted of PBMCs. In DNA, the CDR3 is TGTGCCATCATGGGGGGGGCAGCGCAGTTCTTC. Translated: CAIMGGAAQFF.